The 18 T cell receptor beta chains below were found in one sample sequenced in a study of T-cell memory formation after mild COVID-19. TCRdb processed the 5' RACE reads anew with MiXCR; each CDR3 protein has one entry. The sample yields under 700,000 distinct CDR3 sequences, around 21% seen once. Sample: PBMCs or a T cell subset sorted from them (not recorded which). The receptors originated from an adult woman who had mild COVID-19 (a few samples of this study predate the infection). Cell type and time point are not known.

Ten or more counts support this clonotype. This chain uses TRBV5-1 with TRBJ2-7; possible D gene TRBD1, 6 bases. Deletions cut 0 bases from V and 9 bases from J, with 13 bases between. Germline CDR1 is SGHRS and CDR2 is YFSETQ. The CDR3 is made up of 13 amino acids. CDR3 loop: CASSLEQGRRQYF. CDR3 nucleotides: TGCGCCAGCAGCTTGGAACAGGGAAGGAGGCAGTACTTC.

The V gene is TRBV12-3 or TRBV12-4, the J gene TRBJ2-7; a weak D match, TRBD1 (6 bases). Trimming removed 0 bases from V and 0 bases from J, with 12 bases in between. The CDR3 loop spans 16 amino acids. Here the CDR3 reads CASSLAWGRVSYEQYF. CDR3 in DNA: TGTGCCAGCAGTTTAGCTTGGGGGCGAGTCTCCTACGAGCAGTACTTC.

This clonotype was seen a single time. V gene TRBV20-1 combines with J gene TRBJ2-2, with 11 bases matching TRBD1. Trimming took 0 bases from V and 6 from J; bases not matched to a gene: 9. There are 17 residues in the CDR3. Germline-derived CDR1 and CDR2 are DFQATT and SNEGSKA (reference sequence). As DNA, the CDR3 is TGCAGTGCTAGAGATCTGGACAGGGGGCAGTTCCCCGGGGAGCTGTTTTTT. It yields the protein CSARDLDRGQFPGELFF.

This clonotype has only a few counts. This chain connects TRBV20-1 to TRBJ1-1, with unresolved D. Germline V CDR1 and CDR2: DFQATT, SNEGSKA (reference sequence). The CDR3 has 16 amino acids. V lost 1 base, J lost 5 bases, and 20 bases lay in between. The CDR3 DNA reads as TGCAGTGCTAGAGTAATAACCCGGGCCCTTGGGACTGAAGCTTTCTTT. Translated: CSARVITRALGTEAFF.

The sample holds a few counts of this clonotype. The chain employs TRBV3-1 and TRBJ2-7; 13 nucleotides agree with TRBD2. V dropped 4 bases and J dropped 6; count of bases not matched to a gene: 12. This CDR3 has 17 residues. Germline CDR1 is LGHDT and CDR2 is YNNKEL (reference sequence). For the CDR3, the DNA is TGTGCCAGCAGCCGGATAAGGGTAGGACTAGCGGGAGCCGAGCAGTACTTC. As protein: CASSRIRVGLAGAEQYF.

This clonotype showed up just a few times. This rearrangement joins TRBV2 to TRBJ1-5, with D tentatively TRBD1 (5 bases). Trimming pared 6 bases from V and 0 bases from J, leaving 9 bases between. There are 14 residues in the CDR3. Germline CDR1 reads SNHLY; CDR2 reads FYNNEI. CDR3 bases: TGTGCCAGCAGGGGGCTAGTTAGCAATCAGCCCCAGCATTTT. Translation: CASRGLVSNQPQHF.

V and J are TRBV19 and TRBJ2-1; no reliable D call. The germline CDR1 and CDR2 sequences are LNHDA and SQIVND (reference sequence). The CDR3 runs to 12 residues. Trimming stripped 6 bases from V and 9 bases from J, with 12 bases between. The CDR3 DNA is TGTGCCAGTAGCTCCCTGGGAAGTGAGCAGTTCTTC. It codes for CASSSLGSEQFF.

This chain links TRBV18 with TRBJ2-7; unclear D gene. The CDR3 sequence is 12 residues long. Germline assignment: CDR1 KGHSH and CDR2 LQKENI. Trimming stripped 0 bases from V and 5 bases from J, with 5 bases between. For the CDR3, the DNA is TGTGCCAGCTCACCACCTGACCACGAGCAGTACTTC. As protein: CASSPPDHEQYF.

DNA of the CDR3: TGCGCCAGCAGCCATAGCGGGGGGATTACCGAGCAGTACTTC. Its protein is CASSHSGGITEQYF. This chain links TRBV4-1 with TRBJ2-7; 10 bases map to TRBD2. The CDR3 sequence is 14 residues long. Germline assignment: CDR1 MGHRA and CDR2 YSYEKL. With 3 bases clipped from V and 6 bases from J, the junction kept 5 bases outside the gene matches.

This clonotype appeared a few times. The chain recombines TRBV29-1 with TRBJ1-2; no clear D. Per the germline V gene, CDR1 is SQVTM and CDR2 is ANQGSEA. The CDR3 length is 12 residues. Deletions cut 4 bases from V and 0 bases from J, with 6 bases between. The CDR3 DNA reads TGCAGCGTTGTTAGGACTAACTATGGCTACACCTTC. The encoded protein is CSVVRTNYGYTF.

The chain recombines TRBV3-2 with TRBJ2-7; TRBD1 is taken as the D call from the table, unchecked against the DNA. TRBV3-2 corresponds to a pseudogene. This CDR3 region has 15 residues. The CDR3 reads CASSQPGHATHEQYF. Written as DNA, the CDR3 is TGTGCCAGCAGCCAGCCGGGACACGCCACCCACGAGCAGTACTTC.

The rearrangement uses TRBV7-2 and TRBJ2-7; perhaps TRBD2 as D (6 bases). V lost 1 base and J 5 bases, leaving 18 bases between the germline ends. Per the germline V gene, CDR1 is SGHTA and CDR2 is FQGNSA. CDR3 length: 16 amino acids. The CDR3 spells CASSLGGGARLDEQYF. The CDR3 DNA reads TGTGCCAGCAGCTTAGGGGGCGGGGCGCGTCTTGACGAGCAGTACTTC.

The chain combines TRBV28 with TRBJ1-2; the D is unclear. Per germline, CDR1 MDHEN and CDR2 SYDVKM. V was shortened by 3 bases and J by 2 bases, with 19 bases between the two germline ends. The CDR3 consists of 17 residues. The CDR3 nucleotides read TGTGCCAGCAGTTTCTTTTTTGGGTTCTCAGTGAACTATGGCTACACCTTC. This codes for CASSFFFGFSVNYGYTF.

This clonotype was observed at least ten times. The chain recombines TRBV5-1 with TRBJ2-3; weak D call: TRBD2 (6 bases). V was trimmed by 0 bases and J by 3 bases, leaving 11 bases between them. Germline CDR1 reads SGHRS; CDR2 reads YFSETQ. The CDR3 is made up of 15 amino acids. For the CDR3, the DNA is TGCGCCAGCAGCTTGGGAGCGGGCGATACAGATACGCAGTATTTT. Translated, it gives CASSLGAGDTDTQYF. Variable domain in full (rest from reference TRBV5-1 and TRBJ2-3): KAGVTQTPRYLIKTRGQQVTLSCSPISGHRSVSWYQQTPGQGLQFLFEYFSETQRNKGNFPGRFSGRQFSNSRSEMNVSTLELGDSALYLCASSLGAGDTDTQYFGPGTRLTVL.

V usage is TRBV7-2 and J usage is TRBJ2-5; D gene uncertain. This CDR3 region has 14 residues. Germline V gene lookup returns CDR1 SGHTA and CDR2 FQGNSA. V was trimmed by 2 bases and J by 5 bases, leaving 12 bases between them. This CDR3 reads CASSLTRWSETQYF. The CDR3 nucleotides are TGTGCCAGCAGCTTAACCCGATGGTCGGAGACCCAGTACTTC.

The rearrangement links TRBV30 to TRBJ2-1; D remains ambiguous. From germline, CDR1 is GTSNPN and CDR2 SVGIG (reference sequence). V lost 3 bases and J 4 bases, leaving 7 bases between the germline ends. This CDR3 contains 12 residues. In DNA form, the CDR3 reads TGTGCCTGGAGCGCAGTTTACAATGAGCAGTTCTTC. It encodes CAWSAVYNEQFF.

This clonotype was detected only a few times. This chain joins TRBV25-1 and TRBJ1-2, with D possibly matching TRBD1 (5 bases). The CDR3 length is 11 residues. Deletions cut 5 bases from V and 5 bases from J, with 6 bases between. CDR1 MGHDK and CDR2 SYGVNS come from the germline V gene. CDR3 coding DNA: TGTGCCAGCAGTTGGGGGTATGGCTACACCTTC. This codes for CASSWGYGYTF.

This clonotype has only a few counts. Here the CDR3 reads CASSYSRQGGNYGYTF. Here the CDR3 DNA reads TGTGCCAGCAGTTACTCGAGACAGGGGGGGAACTATGGCTACACCTTC. V gene TRBV6-6 combines with J gene TRBJ1-2; 9 bases agree with TRBD1. The V and J ends lost 0 bases and 2 bases, in that order; junction bases with no gene match: 4. This CDR3 is 16 amino acids long. Germline values: CDR1 MNHNY, CDR2 SVGAGI (reference sequence).